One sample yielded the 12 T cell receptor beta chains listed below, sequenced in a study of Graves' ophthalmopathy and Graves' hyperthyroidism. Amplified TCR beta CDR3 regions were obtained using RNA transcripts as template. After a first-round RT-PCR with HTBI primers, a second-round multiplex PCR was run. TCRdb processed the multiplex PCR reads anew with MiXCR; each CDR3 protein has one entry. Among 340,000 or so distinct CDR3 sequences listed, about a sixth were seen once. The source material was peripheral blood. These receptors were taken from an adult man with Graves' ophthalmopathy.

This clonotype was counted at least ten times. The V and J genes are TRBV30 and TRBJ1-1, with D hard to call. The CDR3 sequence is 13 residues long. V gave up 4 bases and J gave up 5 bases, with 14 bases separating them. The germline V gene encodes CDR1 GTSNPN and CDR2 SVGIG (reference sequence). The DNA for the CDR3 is TGTGCCTGGAACCGCCACCTAGATACTGAAGCTTTCTTT. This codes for CAWNRHLDTEAFF.

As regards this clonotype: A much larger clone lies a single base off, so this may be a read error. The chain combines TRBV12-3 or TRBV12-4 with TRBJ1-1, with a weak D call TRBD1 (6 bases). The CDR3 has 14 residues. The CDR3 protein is CASSRTGRRTEALF. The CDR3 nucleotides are TGTGCCAGCAGTCGTACAGGGCGGAGAACTGAAGCTCTCTTT.

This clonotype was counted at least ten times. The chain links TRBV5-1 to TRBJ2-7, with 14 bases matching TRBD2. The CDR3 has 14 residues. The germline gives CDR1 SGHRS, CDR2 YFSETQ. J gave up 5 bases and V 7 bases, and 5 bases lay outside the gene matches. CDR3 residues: CASAGLAGVHEQYF. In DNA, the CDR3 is TGCGCCAGCGCGGGACTAGCGGGAGTACACGAGCAGTACTTC.

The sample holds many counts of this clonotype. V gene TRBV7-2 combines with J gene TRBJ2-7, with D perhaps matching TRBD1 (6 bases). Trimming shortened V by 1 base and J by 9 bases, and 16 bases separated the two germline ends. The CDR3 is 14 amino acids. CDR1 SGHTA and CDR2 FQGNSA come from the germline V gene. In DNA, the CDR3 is TGTGCCAGCAGCTTAGACTCCTCAGGGGATTCGCAGTACTTC. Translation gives CASSLDSSGDSQYF.

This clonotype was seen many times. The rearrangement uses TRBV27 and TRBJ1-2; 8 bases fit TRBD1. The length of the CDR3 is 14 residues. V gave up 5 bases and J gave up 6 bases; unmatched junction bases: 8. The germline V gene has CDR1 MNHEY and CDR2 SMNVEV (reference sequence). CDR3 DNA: TGTGCCAGCAGTCCTCCAGGGGGCGCGAATGGCTACACCTTC. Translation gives CASSPPGGANGYTF.

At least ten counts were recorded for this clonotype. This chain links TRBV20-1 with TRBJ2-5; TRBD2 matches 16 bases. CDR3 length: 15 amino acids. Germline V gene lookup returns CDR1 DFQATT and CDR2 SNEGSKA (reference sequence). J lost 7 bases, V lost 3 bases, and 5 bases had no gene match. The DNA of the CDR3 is TGCAGTGCTAGGGGACTAGCGGGAGGGCCGGGGACCCAGTACTTC. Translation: CSARGLAGGPGTQYF.

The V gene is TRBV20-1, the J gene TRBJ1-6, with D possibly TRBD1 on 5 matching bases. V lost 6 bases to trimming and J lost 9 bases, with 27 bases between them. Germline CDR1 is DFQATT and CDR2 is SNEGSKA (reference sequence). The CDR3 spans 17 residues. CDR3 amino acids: CSASLLERGWDSSPLHF. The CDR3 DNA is TGCAGTGCCTCGCTGCTAGAGAGGGGCTGGGATAGTTCACCCCTCCACTTT.

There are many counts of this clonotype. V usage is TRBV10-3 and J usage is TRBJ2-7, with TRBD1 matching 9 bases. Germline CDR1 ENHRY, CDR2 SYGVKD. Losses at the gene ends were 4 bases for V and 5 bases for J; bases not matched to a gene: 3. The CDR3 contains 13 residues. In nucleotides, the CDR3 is TGTGCCATCAGTGGACAGGGGGGCGACGAGCAGTACTTC. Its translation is CAISGQGGDEQYF.

CDR3 DNA: TGTGCCAGCAGCTTAGCACAGAATAATTCACCCCTCCACTTT. Translated: CASSLAQNNSPLHF. The gene calls are TRBV7-2 and TRBJ1-6; D unclear. CDR1 is SGHTA, CDR2 FQGNSA, per germline. Trimming stripped 0 bases from V and 5 bases from J, with 5 bases between. This CDR3 is built from 14 residues.

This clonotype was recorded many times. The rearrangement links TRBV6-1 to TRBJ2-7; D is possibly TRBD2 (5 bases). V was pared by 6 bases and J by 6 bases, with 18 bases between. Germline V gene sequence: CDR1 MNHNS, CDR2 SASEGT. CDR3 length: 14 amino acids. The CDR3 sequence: CASRRSGDEGEQYF. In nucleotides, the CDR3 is TGTGCCAGCAGGAGAAGTGGGGATGAGGGCGAGCAGTACTTC.

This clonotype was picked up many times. CDR3 coding DNA: TGTGCCTGGAGTGTAGGTGGGCCCCAGCATTTT. Its protein product is CAWSVGGPQHF. The chain is built from TRBV30 and TRBJ1-5; no clear D. Between the trimmed V and J ends, which lost 0 bases and 9 bases, there was a span of 6 bases. The germline CDR1 and CDR2 sequences are GTSNPN and SVGIG (reference sequence). There are 11 residues in the CDR3.

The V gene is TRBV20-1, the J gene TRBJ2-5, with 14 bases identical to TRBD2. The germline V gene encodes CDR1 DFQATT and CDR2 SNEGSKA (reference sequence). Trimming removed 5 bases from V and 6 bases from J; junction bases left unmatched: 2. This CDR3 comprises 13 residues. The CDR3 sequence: CSAGTSGSQTQYF. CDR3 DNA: TGCAGTGCTGGGACTAGCGGGAGTCAGACCCAGTACTTC.